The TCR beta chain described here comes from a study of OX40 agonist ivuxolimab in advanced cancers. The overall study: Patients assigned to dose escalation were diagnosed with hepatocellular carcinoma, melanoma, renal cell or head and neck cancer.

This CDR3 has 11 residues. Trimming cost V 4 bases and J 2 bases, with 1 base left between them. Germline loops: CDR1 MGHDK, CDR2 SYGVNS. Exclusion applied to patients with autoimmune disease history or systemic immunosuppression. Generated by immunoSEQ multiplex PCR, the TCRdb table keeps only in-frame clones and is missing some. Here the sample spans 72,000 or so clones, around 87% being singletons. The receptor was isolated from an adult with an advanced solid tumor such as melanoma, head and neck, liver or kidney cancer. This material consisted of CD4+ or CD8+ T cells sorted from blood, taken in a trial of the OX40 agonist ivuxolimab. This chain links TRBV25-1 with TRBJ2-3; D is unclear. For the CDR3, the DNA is TGTGCCAGCAGTGCCACAGATACGCAGTATTTT. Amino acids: CASSATDTQYF.